This T cell receptor (beta chain) came from a study of T cells in Graves' hyperthyroidism and ophthalmopathy. From RNA transcripts, TCR beta CDR3 regions were amplified. HTBI primers drove first-round RT-PCR of the TCR CDR3. MiXCR, run by TCRdb on the multiplex PCR reads, gives a single entry per CDR3 protein. Among over 250,000 distinct CDR3 sequences listed, less than 30% were seen once. V gave up 1 base and J gave up 5 bases, with 11 bases separating them. The CDR3 extends over 14 amino acids. CDR1 is MDHEN and CDR2 is SYDVKM in the germline V gene. The clonotype comes from a man between 40 and 49 years old with Graves' hyperthyroidism that later progressed to Graves' ophthalmopathy. Sequencing input: blood. The chain combines TRBV28 with TRBJ1-1; D is perhaps TRBD1 (6 bases). The CDR3 DNA sequence: TGTGCCAGCAGTTTATCCGGGGGCCTGACTGAAGCTTTCTTT. As protein: CASSLSGGLTEAFF.